This T cell receptor (beta chain) was sequenced for a study of shared clonotypes between healthy human individuals. Study-level points and caveats: Compared with memory subsets, naive subsets generally had larger estimated richness.

This clone was recorded once. Its antigen is unknown. Other DNA sequences in the sample encode the same CDR3. CD45RO-negative, CCR7-selected cells formed the naive CD8 fraction, which excluded terminally differentiated effector memory CD45RA+ cells. Healthy HIV-negative adults with no recent acute infections or vaccinations were recruited as donors. Profiled with immunoSEQ multiplex PCR; TCRdb holds only in-frame clones, not every one. The table shows roughly 2.1 million clones, with 93% occurring only once. The specimen was naive CD8+ T cells from PBMCs. This TCR derives from a man between 18 and 35 years old in good health. Some clones in this sample may be carry-over from other donors' samples.

Here the CDR3 DNA reads TGTGCCAGCAGTGCGCTCGGGACTAGCGGCACAGATACGCAGTATTTT. It specifies CASSALGTSGTDTQYF. This sequence joins TRBV27 and TRBJ2-3; 10 bases are shared with TRBD2. Germline V lookup: CDR1 MNHEY, CDR2 SMNVEV (reference sequence). After removal of 5 bases from V and 1 base from J, the junction contained 6 bases not matched to a gene. The CDR3 contains 16 residues.